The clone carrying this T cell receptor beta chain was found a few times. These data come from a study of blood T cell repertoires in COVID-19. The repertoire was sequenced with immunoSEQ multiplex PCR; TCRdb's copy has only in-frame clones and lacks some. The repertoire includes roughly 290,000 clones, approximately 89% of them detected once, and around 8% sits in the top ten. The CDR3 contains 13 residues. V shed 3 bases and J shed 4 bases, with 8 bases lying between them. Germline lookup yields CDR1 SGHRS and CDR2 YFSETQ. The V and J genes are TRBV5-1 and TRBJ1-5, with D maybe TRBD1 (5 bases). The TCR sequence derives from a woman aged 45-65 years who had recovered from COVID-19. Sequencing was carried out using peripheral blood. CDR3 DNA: TGCGCCAGCAGCTATTCAGGGAATCAGCCCCAGCATTTT. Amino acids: CASSYSGNQPQHF.